This T cell receptor (beta chain) was retrieved from a study of T cells after yellow fever vaccination. The CDR3 runs 15 residues. J lost 2 bases, V lost 1 base, and 2 bases had no gene match. The germline V gene has CDR1 MGHRA and CDR2 YSYEKL. TCRdb itself ran the 5' RACE reads through MiXCR, one entry per CDR3 protein. The sample comprises about 580,000 distinct CDR3 sequences, less than 20% of which are singletons, and about 18% rests with the top ten. With regard to this clonotype: Its cognate antigen is unknown.

Study-wide findings and caveats: Overlap between CD4 and CD8 compartments was detected for a small share of clonotypes. One caveat is that FACS-sorted repertoires could contain abundant clonotypes contaminating from the bulk population. Reappearing after the booster were most of the clones from primary vaccination (less than 97% CD4, 70% to 90% CD8).

The material sequenced was PBMCs, taken less than 6 days after the first yellow fever vaccination. V usage is TRBV4-1 and J usage is TRBJ2-1; 7 bases match TRBD2. The sequence was collected from a man aged 18 to 30 who received the YFV17D yellow fever vaccine. Here the CDR3 DNA reads TGCGCCAGCAGCCAAGTACGGGGGGCCTACAATGAGCAGTTCTTC. It specifies CASSQVRGAYNEQFF.